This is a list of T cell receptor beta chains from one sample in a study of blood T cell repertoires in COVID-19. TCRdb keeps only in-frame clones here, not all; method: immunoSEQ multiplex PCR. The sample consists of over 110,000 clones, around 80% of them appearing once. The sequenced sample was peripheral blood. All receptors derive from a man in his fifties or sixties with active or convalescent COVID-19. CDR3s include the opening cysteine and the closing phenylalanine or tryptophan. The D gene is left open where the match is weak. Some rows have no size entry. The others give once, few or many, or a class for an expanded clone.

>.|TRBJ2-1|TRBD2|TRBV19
TGTGCCAGTAGTATCAGCGGGAGGGTTTATGAGCAGTTCTTC
CASSISGRVYEQFF
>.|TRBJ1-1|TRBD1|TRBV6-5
TGTGCCAGCAGTTACTGGGACAGGGGAACTGAAGCTTTCTTT
CASSYWDRGTEAFF
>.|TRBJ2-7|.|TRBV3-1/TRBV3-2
TGTGCCAGCAGCCAACTTACCAGGGGAAACGAGCAGTACTTC
CASSQLTRGNEQYF
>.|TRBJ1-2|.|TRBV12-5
TGTGCTAGTGGTTTTGTGGACGGAGGGAAGGGGGGCTACACCTTC
CASGFVDGGKGGYTF
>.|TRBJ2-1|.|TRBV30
TGTGCCTGGAGTGCTTCCTACAATGAGCAGTTCTTC
CAWSASYNEQFF
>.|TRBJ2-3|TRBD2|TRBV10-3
TGTGCCATCAGTGATGGACTAGCGGGCACAGATACGCAGTATTTT
CAISDGLAGTDTQYF
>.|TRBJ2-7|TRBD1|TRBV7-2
TGTGCCAGCAGCCGCACGGCGGCAGGGACAGGGGGTTACGAGCAGTACTTC
CASSRTAAGTGGYEQYF
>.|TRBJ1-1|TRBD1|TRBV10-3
TGTGCCATCAGTGAGGCCGGGACAGGGGTAAGTCTTGAAGCTTTCTTT
CAISEAGTGVSLEAFF
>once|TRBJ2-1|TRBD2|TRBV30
TGTGCCTGGGGCTCCTCAGGGACTAGTAACTCCTACAATGAGCAGTTCTTC
CAWGSSGTSNSYNEQFF
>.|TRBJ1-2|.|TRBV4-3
TGCGCCAGCAGCCAAGGTCTCAGGGGCGGTTATGGCTACACCTTC
CASSQGLRGGYGYTF
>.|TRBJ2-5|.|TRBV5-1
TGCGCCAGCAGCTCCCGGGACAACCAAGAGACCCAGTACTTC
CASSSRDNQETQYF
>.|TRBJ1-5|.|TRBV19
TGTGCCAGTAGTAGTGGACTGTATAGCAATCAGCCCCAGCATTTT
CASSSGLYSNQPQHF
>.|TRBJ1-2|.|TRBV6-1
TGTGCCAGCAGTGAAGCGCGCAGGGGCTATGGCTACACCTTC
CASSEARRGYGYTF
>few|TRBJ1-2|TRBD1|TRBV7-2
TGTGCCAGCAGCTTAGCTCGACAGGGAAGAGGCTACACCTTC
CASSLARQGRGYTF
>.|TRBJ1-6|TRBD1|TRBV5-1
TGCGCCAGCATGGGGGGACAGGCTAATTCACCCCTCCACTTT
CASMGGQANSPLHF
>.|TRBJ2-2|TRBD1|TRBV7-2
TGTGCCAGCAGCCTCGGGACAGTTTCGGGCGGGGAGCTGTTTTTT
CASSLGTVSGGELFF
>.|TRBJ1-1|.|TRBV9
TGTGCCAGCAGCGACAGTAGGGCAGGGTCAGCTTTCTTT
CASSDSRAGSAFF
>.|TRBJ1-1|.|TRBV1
TGCACCAGCAGCCCACCTAATGGGAACACTGAAGCTTTCTTT
CTSSPPNGNTEAFF
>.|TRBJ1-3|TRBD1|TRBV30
TGTGCCTGGAGTGCGGGACAGCCCTGGGGCACCATATATTTT
CAWSAGQPWGTIYF
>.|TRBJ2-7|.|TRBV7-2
TGTGCCAGCAGCTTTCATGGGAGAGGCGAGCAGTACTTC
CASSFHGRGEQYF
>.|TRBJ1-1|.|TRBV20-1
TGCGGTGCTAGTTTAAGTCGGGGGGAAGCTTTCTTT
CGASLSRGEAFF
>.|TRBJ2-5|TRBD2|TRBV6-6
TGTGCCAGCAGCCGGACTAGCGGGAGTTCGGTCGGGACCCAGTACTTC
CASSRTSGSSVGTQYF
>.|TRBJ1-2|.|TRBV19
TGTGCCAGTAGCCCGACTTCTAACTATGGCTACACCTTC
CASSPTSNYGYTF
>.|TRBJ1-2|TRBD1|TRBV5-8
TGTGCCAGCAGCTTGGGACAGGGTATCTCCTATGGCTACACCTTC
CASSLGQGISYGYTF
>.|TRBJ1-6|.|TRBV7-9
TGTGCCAGCAGCTTAGATAATCTACCCCTCCACTTT
CASSLDNLPLHF